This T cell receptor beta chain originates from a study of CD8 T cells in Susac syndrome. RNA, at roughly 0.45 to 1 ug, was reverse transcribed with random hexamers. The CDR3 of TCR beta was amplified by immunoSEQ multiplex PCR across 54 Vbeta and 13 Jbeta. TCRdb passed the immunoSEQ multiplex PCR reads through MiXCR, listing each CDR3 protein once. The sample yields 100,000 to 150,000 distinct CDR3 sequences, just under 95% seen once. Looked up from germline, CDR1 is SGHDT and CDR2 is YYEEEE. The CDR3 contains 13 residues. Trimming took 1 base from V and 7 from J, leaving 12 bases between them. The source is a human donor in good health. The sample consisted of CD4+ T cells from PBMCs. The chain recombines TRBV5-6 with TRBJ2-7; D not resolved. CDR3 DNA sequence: TGTGCCAGCAGCTTGATACACCTTAAGGAGCAGTACTTC. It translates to CASSLIHLKEQYF.